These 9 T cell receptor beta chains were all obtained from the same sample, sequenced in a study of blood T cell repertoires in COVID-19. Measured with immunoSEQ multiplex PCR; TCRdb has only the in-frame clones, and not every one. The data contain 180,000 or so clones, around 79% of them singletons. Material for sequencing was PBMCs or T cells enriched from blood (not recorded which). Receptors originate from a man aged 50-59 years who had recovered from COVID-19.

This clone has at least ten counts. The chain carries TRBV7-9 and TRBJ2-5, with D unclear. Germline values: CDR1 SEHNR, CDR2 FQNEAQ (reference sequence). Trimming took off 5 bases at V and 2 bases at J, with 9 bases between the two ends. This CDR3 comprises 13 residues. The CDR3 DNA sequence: TGTGCCAGCAGCCAGACAACTCAAGAGACCCAGTACTTC. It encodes CASSQTTQETQYF.

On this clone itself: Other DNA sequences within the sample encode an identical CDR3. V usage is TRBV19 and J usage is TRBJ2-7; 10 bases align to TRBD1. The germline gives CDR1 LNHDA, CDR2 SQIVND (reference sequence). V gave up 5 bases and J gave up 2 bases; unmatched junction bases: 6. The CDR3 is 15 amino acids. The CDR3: CASSPRTGGTYEQYF. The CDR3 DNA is TGTGCCAGTAGTCCTAGGACAGGGGGAACCTACGAGCAGTACTTC.

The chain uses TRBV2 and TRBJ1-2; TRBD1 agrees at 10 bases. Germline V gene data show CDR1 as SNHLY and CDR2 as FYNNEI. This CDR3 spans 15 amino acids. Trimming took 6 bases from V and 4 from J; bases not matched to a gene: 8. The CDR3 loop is CASSPRTGGSYGYTF. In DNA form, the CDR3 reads TGTGCCAGCAGCCCCCGGACAGGGGGGTCCTATGGCTACACCTTC.

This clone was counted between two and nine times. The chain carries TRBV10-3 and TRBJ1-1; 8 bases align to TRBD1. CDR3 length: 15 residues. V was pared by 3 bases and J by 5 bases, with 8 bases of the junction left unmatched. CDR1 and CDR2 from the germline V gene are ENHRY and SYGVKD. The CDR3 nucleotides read TGTGCCATCAGTGAAAATCCAGGGGGCGCAACTGAAGCTTTCTTT. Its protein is CAISENPGGATEAFF.

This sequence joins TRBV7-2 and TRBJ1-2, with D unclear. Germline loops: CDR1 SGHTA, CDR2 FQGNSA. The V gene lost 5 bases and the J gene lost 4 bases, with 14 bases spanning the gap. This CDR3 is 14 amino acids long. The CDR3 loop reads CASSQGAGFYGYTF. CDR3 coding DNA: TGTGCCAGCAGCCAAGGAGCGGGATTCTATGGCTACACCTTC.

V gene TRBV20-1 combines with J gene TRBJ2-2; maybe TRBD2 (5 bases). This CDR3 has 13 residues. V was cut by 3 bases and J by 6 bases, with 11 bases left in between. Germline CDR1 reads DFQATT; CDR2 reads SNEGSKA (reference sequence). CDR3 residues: CSASLAMAGELFF. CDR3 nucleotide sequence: TGCAGTGCTAGTTTAGCGATGGCCGGGGAGCTGTTTTTT.

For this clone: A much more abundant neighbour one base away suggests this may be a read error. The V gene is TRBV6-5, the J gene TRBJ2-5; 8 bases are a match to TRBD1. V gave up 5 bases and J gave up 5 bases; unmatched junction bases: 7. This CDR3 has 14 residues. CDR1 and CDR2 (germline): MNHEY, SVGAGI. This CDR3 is CASSPRQGRETQYF. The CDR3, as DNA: TGTGCCAGCAGTCCAAGACAGGGGAGGGAGACCCAGTACTTC.

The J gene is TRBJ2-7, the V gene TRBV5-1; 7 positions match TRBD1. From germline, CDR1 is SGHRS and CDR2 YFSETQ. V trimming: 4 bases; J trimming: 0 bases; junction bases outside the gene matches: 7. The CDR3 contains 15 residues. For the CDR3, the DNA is TGCGCCAGCAGCGTGGGGGACAGCAGCTCCTACGAGCAGTACTTC. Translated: CASSVGDSSSYEQYF.

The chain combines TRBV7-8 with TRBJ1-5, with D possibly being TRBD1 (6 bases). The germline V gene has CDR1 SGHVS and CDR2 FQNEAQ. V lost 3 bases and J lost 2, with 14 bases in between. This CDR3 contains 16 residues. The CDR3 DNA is TGTGCCAGCAGCTTTGGGGGGGCTCAAGGCAATCAGCCCCAGCATTTT. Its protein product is CASSFGGAQGNQPQHF.